This T cell receptor beta chain was found in a study of T-cell memory formation after mild COVID-19 (dated by TCRdb to the early 2020s). About the investigation overall: TCR sequence clusters from the two donors were found to be largely donor specific. T-cell clones expanding and contracting after mild COVID-19 in a couple of donors were tracked by longitudinal TCRalpha and TCRbeta repertoire sequencing. The cohort was made up of two young adult volunteers, one female and one male, who were previously healthy.

A few counts support this clonotype. Its antigen target is currently unknown. No base quality values were provided; no much bigger clone lies one nucleotide off. Ficoll-Paque density gradient centrifugation was used to isolate PBMCs. Overall study results and their limits: Only two mild cases were covered by the study, and larger cohorts that include severe cases with pre-infection samples were considered necessary. Some responding clones were found in pre-infection memory, which suggests that pre-existing cross-reactive memory T cells took part in the SARS-CoV-2 response. SARS-CoV-2 specificity was not confirmed for the second-wave clones peaking on day 37. Contracting CD4+ clones were located mainly in the CM and EM memory subsets, whereas CD8+ clones were found to be enriched in EMRA. Balanced CD4/CD8 phenotypes were observed for clones contracting from day 15 to 85, whereas a bias towards CD4+ was observed for a second wave of clones expanding from day 15 to 37.

Sequencing took place on an Illumina NovaSeq 6000. cDNA libraries for TCRalpha and TCRbeta were prepared by 5'RACE using constant-segment primers, with sample barcodes and unique molecular identifiers added. Trizol reagent was used to extract RNA from every sample. Libraries were amplified in two PCR steps, with a second sample barcode and Illumina TruSeq adapters added in the second step. Sequencing of libraries was performed on an Illumina NovaSeq with 2 x 150 bp paired-end reads. The original methods were these. Reads were demultiplexed and collapsed into UMI-guided consensus sequences with migec v1.2.7. Using mixcr v2.1.11, UMI consensuses were aligned to TRA and TRB V and J templates and then assembled into clonotypes. Expanded or contracted clonotypes were those called significant by both edgeR and NoisET, with noise models trained on biological replicates. edgeR calls used a false discovery rate-adjusted p below 0.01 and a log2 fold-change threshold of 1. As an exploratory analysis of dynamics, max-normalized trajectories of the 1000 most abundant clonotypes were examined by PCA with hierarchical clustering. Separately sequenced CD4+ and CD8+ repertoires were used to assign a CD4 or CD8 phenotype to each responding clone. TCRdb reanalyzed the raw reads on its own, using fastp at Q25 for trimming and MiXCR for clone calling, and kept in-frame beta chains. Records with the same CDR3 protein are collapsed into one entry carrying the most frequent genes and DNA. These V and J calls rely on TCRdb rather than the paper's analysis. Across this sample there are 500,000 to 650,000 distinct CDR3 sequences, with less than 25% seen only once. The ten biggest clones cover under 8.5% of the sample.

From its cysteine to its phenylalanine, the CDR3 spans 13 amino acids. Solely the CDR3 DNA is kept, with 39 bases framed from the first base. Based on the germline V gene, the CDR1 and CDR2 sequences are MGHRA and YSYEKL. Deletion took 2 bases off V and 4 bases off J, with a span of 9 bases between the germline ends. The chain couples TRBV4-1 to TRBJ2-7; TRBD2 is possibly the D segment (6 matching bases). The material sequenced was PBMCs or a T cell subset sorted from them (not recorded which). This sequence was found in an adult woman who had mild COVID-19 (a few samples of this study predate the infection). The sample titles of this study are shuffled in the database, so cell type and time point are left out; the donor was told from shared clones. The DNA sequence is given as TGCGCCAGCAGCCAACGGACTACATACGAGCAGTACTTC. Its protein is CASSQRTTYEQYF.